A single sample is the source of the 26 T cell receptor beta chains below, sequenced in a study of STAT3 mutations in large granular lymphocyte leukemia. Findings and caveats of the study: Every T-LGLL patient had at least one immunodominant TCRbeta clonotype.

Their antigens remain unidentified. Method: immunoSEQ multiplex PCR; TCRdb's copy keeps in-frame clones and lacks some. The sample has fewer than 6,000 clones; roughly 86% are singletons. Input material: PBMCs. The receptors come from a human donor with T large granular lymphocyte leukemia. Some clones in this sample may be carry-over from other donors' samples.

The chain employs TRBV7-9 and TRBJ1-4, with D possibly being TRBD1 (5 bases). The V and J ends lost 8 bases and 5 bases respectively, with 15 bases between them. Per germline, CDR1 SEHNR and CDR2 FQNEAQ (reference sequence). CDR3 size: 14 residues. The CDR3 sequence: CASGLAGNNEKLFF. CDR3 DNA sequence: TGTGCCAGCGGTTTGGCAGGGAACAATGAAAAACTGTTTTTT.

The chain links TRBV27 to TRBJ1-2; 8 bases line up with TRBD1. Per the germline V gene, CDR1 is MNHEY and CDR2 is SMNVEV (reference sequence). This CDR3 is 15 amino acids long. V gave up 4 bases and J gave up 2 bases; unmatched junction bases: 6. DNA of the CDR3: TGTGCCAGCAGTTCCGACAGGGGCCACAACTATGGCTACACCTTC. Translating it yields CASSSDRGHNYGYTF.

The V call is TRBV5-1, the J call TRBJ1-1, with 8 bases matching TRBD1. J was trimmed by 2 bases and V by 4 bases; bases with no gene match: 4. This CDR3 contains 14 residues. Germline V lookup: CDR1 SGHRS, CDR2 YFSETQ. CDR3 loop: CASSPGTGNTEAFF. In DNA form, the CDR3 reads TGCGCCAGCAGCCCAGGGACAGGAAACACTGAAGCTTTCTTT.

The CDR3 region has the DNA TGTGCCAGCAGTTACTACTGGGGGGGTGAAGCTTTCTTT. Translating it yields CASSYYWGGEAFF. This chain connects TRBV6-5 to TRBJ1-1; D may be TRBD1 (5 bases). Germline-derived CDR1 and CDR2 are MNHEY and SVGAGI. The CDR3 extends over 13 amino acids. V was pared by 1 base and J by 7 bases, with 10 bases between.

This clone was seen only once. The chain recombines TRBV6-6 with TRBJ1-3, with 8 bases identical to TRBD1. The germline gives CDR1 MNHNY, CDR2 SVGAGI (reference sequence). There are 15 residues in the CDR3. V shed 6 bases and J 4 bases; nucleotides not matched to a gene: 8. The CDR3 region has the DNA TGTGCCAGCAGGATCCCGGACAGGGTGGGAAACACCATATATTTT. Its protein product is CASRIPDRVGNTIYF.

V usage is TRBV6-5 and J usage is TRBJ1-1; 7 nucleotides line up with TRBD1. The CDR3 consists of 15 residues. V was pared by 6 bases and J by 4 bases, with 11 bases of the junction left unmatched. Looked up from germline, CDR1 is MNHEY and CDR2 is SVGAGI. The CDR3: CASSMEGGSGTEAFF. CDR3 nucleotide sequence: TGTGCCAGCAGCATGGAAGGGGGCTCGGGCACTGAAGCTTTCTTT.

The rearrangement uses TRBV11-1 and TRBJ2-7; D possibly corresponds to TRBD1 (6 bases). Germline loops: CDR1 SGHAT, CDR2 FQDESV (reference sequence). V gave up 1 base and J gave up 5 bases, with 12 bases separating them. This CDR3 is 14 amino acids long. In nucleotides, the CDR3 is TGTGCCAGCAGCTTAGATCCACAGGGTAACGAGCAGTACTTC. It yields the protein CASSLDPQGNEQYF.

The rearrangement links TRBV4-2 to TRBJ1-1, with D tentatively TRBD1 (6 bases). The CDR3 is 14 residues long. CDR1 and CDR2 from the germline V gene are LGHNA and YNFKEQ. V was cut by 5 bases and J by 1 base, with 11 bases left in between. As DNA, the CDR3 is TGTGCCAGCAGCTTAAAACAGGGGAACACTGAAGCTTTCTTT. Translating gives CASSLKQGNTEAFF.

The chain links TRBV27 to TRBJ2-5, with 9 bases matching TRBD1. The length of the CDR3 is 15 residues. Looked up from germline, CDR1 is MNHEY and CDR2 is SMNVEV (reference sequence). V was pared by 2 bases and J by 6 bases, with 7 bases of the junction left unmatched. The CDR3 DNA follows: TGTGCCAGCAGTTTAAACAGGGGGCAACTGAAGACCCAGTACTTC. Its translation is CASSLNRGQLKTQYF.

J is TRBJ1-6 and V is TRBV5-1; 7 nucleotides agree with TRBD1. This CDR3 has 14 amino acids. V lost 4 bases, J lost 7 bases, and 5 bases stayed unmatched. Germline V CDR1 and CDR2: SGHRS, YFSETQ. In DNA, the CDR3 is TGCGCCAGCAGCGAAGGGGGCTGGAATTCACCCCTCCACTTT. Its protein is CASSEGGWNSPLHF.

The chain employs TRBV28 and TRBJ1-1; D not resolved. The CDR3 sequence is 12 residues long. The germline V and J ends were trimmed by 2 bases and 5 bases, with 6 bases remaining between them. Germline V CDR1 and CDR2: MDHEN, SYDVKM. The CDR3 protein is CASSLRQTEAFF. The CDR3 bases are TGTGCCAGCAGTTTAAGGCAAACTGAAGCTTTCTTT.

The CDR3 DNA reads as TGCGCCAGCAGCCAAGATAGGGGTGGCTACGAGCAGTACTTC. Protein: CASSQDRGGYEQYF. The chain has TRBV4-3 and TRBJ2-7, with TRBD1 as a possible D gene (5 bases). The ends were cut back, 0 bases at V and 3 bases at J, with 9 bases in the middle. The CDR3 loop spans 14 amino acids. The germline V gene encodes CDR1 LGHNA and CDR2 YSLEER.

This chain connects TRBV6-1 to TRBJ1-2; weak D call: TRBD1 (6 bases). Germline loops: CDR1 MNHNS, CDR2 SASEGT. The CDR3 spans 14 residues. V was pared by 6 bases and J by 7 bases, with 18 bases between. The CDR3 protein is CASSPDRSGVGYTF. The CDR3 DNA reads TGTGCCAGCAGCCCCGACAGGTCCGGGGTTGGCTACACCTTC.

This clone was seen a few times. The genes are TRBV4-1 and TRBJ2-1, with D maybe TRBD2 (6 bases). Trimming shortened V by 2 bases and J by 5 bases, and 13 bases separated the two germline ends. CDR3 length: 15 amino acids. Germline CDR1 and CDR2: MGHRA and YSYEKL. CDR3 in amino acids: CASSQTTGSHNEQFF. CDR3 DNA sequence: TGCGCCAGCAGCCAAACAACCGGGAGTCACAATGAGCAGTTCTTC.

The V call is TRBV9, the J call TRBJ2-7; 9 positions agree with TRBD2. The CDR3 is made up of 15 amino acids. With 1 base clipped from V and 4 bases from J, the junction kept 6 bases outside the gene matches. The germline CDR1 and CDR2 sequences are SGDLS and YYNGEE. The DNA for the CDR3 is TGTGCCAGCAGCGTAAGTAGCGGGAGTATGTACGAGCAGTACTTC. This sequence encodes CASSVSSGSMYEQYF.

The chain uses TRBV2 and TRBJ1-2, with TRBD1 identical over 7 bases. The CDR3 sequence is 14 residues long. In germline, CDR1 is SNHLY, CDR2 FYNNEI. Trimming removed 1 base from V and 2 bases from J; junction bases left unmatched: 1. CDR3 loop: CASSEGGGNYGYTF. The CDR3 DNA is TGTGCCAGCAGTGAAGGAGGGGGCAACTATGGCTACACCTTC.

The chain recombines TRBV5-4 with TRBJ2-7; 7 bases are a match to TRBD2. The V gene's germline CDR1 is SGHNT and CDR2 YYREEE (reference sequence). Trimming cost V 4 bases and J 4 bases; bases outside gene matches: 8. This CDR3 contains 14 residues. In DNA form, the CDR3 reads TGTGCCAGCAGCGGGGAGGGCCTCAGTTACGAGCAGTACTTC. It yields the protein CASSGEGLSYEQYF.

DNA of the CDR3: TGTGCCAGCAGTTTAAGGGGGGGGATGAACACTGAAGCTTTCTTT. Its protein is CASSLRGGMNTEAFF. V usage is TRBV28 and J usage is TRBJ1-1; D is possibly TRBD1 (6 bases). CDR1 is MDHEN and CDR2 is SYDVKM in the germline V gene. This CDR3 contains 15 residues. Trimming took off 2 bases at V and 0 bases at J, with 10 bases between the two ends.

The V and J genes are TRBV2 and TRBJ2-1; 7 positions match TRBD2. The CDR3 covers 14 residues. Trimming took 4 bases from V and 7 from J; bases not matched to a gene: 7. Germline V CDR1 and CDR2: SNHLY, FYNNEI. CDR3 bases: TGTGCCAGCAGTGTCGAGGGAGGGAGGAATGAGCAGTTCTTC. Translation: CASSVEGGRNEQFF.

The chain uses TRBV4-1 and TRBJ2-5; D is possibly TRBD2 (6 bases). The CDR3 has 13 residues. V was pared by 3 bases and J by 5 bases, with 10 bases between. CDR1 is MGHRA, CDR2 YSYEKL, per germline. The DNA of the CDR3 is TGCGCCAGCAGCCACGGCGGGGTTGAGACCCAGTACTTC. It is translated as CASSHGGVETQYF.

CDR3 bases: TGTGCCAGCAGCCCTCGTGGGGGACAGGGAAACAATGAGCAGTTCTTC. Amino acid sequence: CASSPRGGQGNNEQFF. The chain is built from TRBV11-1 and TRBJ2-1, with 9 positions matching TRBD1. The CDR3 sequence is 16 residues long. CDR1 SGHAT and CDR2 FQDESV come from the germline V gene (reference sequence). Losses at the gene ends were 5 bases for V and 5 bases for J; bases not matched to a gene: 10.

The V call is TRBV28, the J call TRBJ1-2; perhaps TRBD1 as D (6 bases). The germline gives CDR1 MDHEN, CDR2 SYDVKM. Trimming left V 2 bases short and J 8 bases short, with 12 bases between. The CDR3 extends over 13 amino acids. In DNA, the CDR3 is TGTGCCAGCAGTTTACAGGGGCGCGGAGGCTACACCTTC. This codes for CASSLQGRGGYTF.

This rearrangement joins TRBV5-1 to TRBJ1-1; D might be TRBD1 (5 bases). The V and J ends lost 4 bases and 5 bases respectively, with 12 bases between them. Germline V gives CDR1 SGHRS, CDR2 YFSETQ. CDR3 length: 13 amino acids. This CDR3 is CASSATGETEAFF. The DNA for the CDR3 is TGCGCCAGCAGCGCGACGGGGGAGACTGAAGCTTTCTTT.

The rearrangement uses TRBV10-2 and TRBJ1-2; D is unclear. Deletions cut 4 bases from V and 5 bases from J, with 5 bases between. The CDR3 loop spans 11 amino acids. Germline CDR1 and CDR2: WSHSY and SAAADI. CDR3 bases: TGCGCCAGCAGTGCGGATTATGGCTACACCTTC. Protein product: CASSADYGYTF.

The chain is built from TRBV5-1 and TRBJ1-2; maybe TRBD1 (5 bases). V lost 4 bases to trimming and J lost 4 bases, with 11 bases between them. The CDR3 has 13 amino acids. Per germline, CDR1 SGHRS and CDR2 YFSETQ. CDR3 protein: CASSRGEIYGYTF. CDR3 nucleotide sequence: TGCGCCAGCAGCCGAGGGGAAATCTATGGCTACACCTTC.

This clone was seen once. The chain couples TRBV6-1 to TRBJ1-3, with D possibly TRBD1 on 6 matching bases. In germline, CDR1 is MNHNS, CDR2 SASEGT. The CDR3 loop spans 14 amino acids. V was pared by 6 bases and J by 4 bases, with 13 bases between. The CDR3 loop reads CASSPSGAGNTIYF. In DNA, the CDR3 is TGTGCCAGCAGCCCGTCGGGGGCGGGAAACACCATATATTTT.